These T cell receptor beta chains were read from a single sample in a study of cytomegalovirus exposure and HLA in healthy donors. Measured with immunoSEQ multiplex PCR; TCRdb has only the in-frame clones, and not every one. The repertoire has approximately 140,000 clones, about 78% of them found once; the top ten carry approximately 2.9%. Specimen: PBMCs. The receptors were gathered from a human donor in good health. Both conserved end residues are part of each CDR3.

TRBJ1-5	TRBV5-8	CASSGGRGNQPQHF
TRBJ1-5	TRBV6-1	CASSEASGVRQPQHF
TRBJ2-3	TRBV2	CASLLGGGRDTQYF
TRBJ2-3	TRBV7-9	CASSQPQRASTDTQYF
TRBJ2-5	TRBV30	CAGRRLAAQETQYF
TRBJ2-1	TRBV14	CASSQVAGGRGNEQFF
TRBJ2-7	TRBV5-4	CAAGDRGAYEQYF
TRBJ2-1	TRBV5-4	CASSLGLAGLFNEQFF
TRBJ2-5	TRBV29-1	CSVEDPGGRETQYF
TRBJ2-7	TRBV27	CASTTGGRFYEQYF
TRBJ2-1	TRBV7-2	CASSRAGGPYNEQFF
TRBJ1-4	TRBV6-6	CASLGRGNEKLFF
TRBJ2-1	TRBV7-9	CASSFRISYNEQFF
TRBJ2-3	TRBV6-6	CASSQGQVFTDTQYF
TRBJ1-3	TRBV5-6	CASSRYRGFSGNTIYF
TRBJ1-5	TRBV2	CASSLEGDQPQHF
TRBJ1-3	TRBV10-3	CAISESVGQSWNTIYF
TRBJ2-1	TRBV19	CASSLVAGGPYNEQFF
TRBJ2-5	TRBV7-9	CASSLDRGLGETQYF
TRBJ2-2	TRBV28	CASSLGLNTGELFF
TRBJ1-5	TRBV7-2	CASSPPYPDQPQHF
TRBJ2-1	TRBV10-3	CAISEQGWGEQFF
TRBJ2-7	TRBV6-1	CASRLQGAGEQYF
TRBJ1-5	TRBV21-1	CASSKHRVSQPQHF
TRBJ2-7	TRBV28	CGAGPKPNEQYF
TRBJ1-3	TRBV7-9	CASSRRDSGNTIYF
TRBJ2-7	TRBV30	CAWSVPTGTPGPYEQYF
TRBJ1-3	TRBV5-1	CASSGLSGNTIYF
TRBJ1-2	TRBV7-2	CASSPTGFYGYTF
TRBJ2-5	TRBV2	CASSEDRASKTQYF
.	TRBV27	CASSWDRVTEQYF
TRBJ1-3	TRBV7-9	CASRGLAETGNTIYF
TRBJ2-1	TRBV10-3	CAIGFTGAISSYNEQFF
TRBJ2-3	TRBV27	CASSPRGGAGDKDTQYF
TRBJ2-5	TRBV7-2	CASSSTGTSGRVGETQYF
TRBJ2-1	TRBV5-4	CATPTASPNEQFF
TRBJ2-1	TRBV9	CASSLAGQPGGSYNEQFF
TRBJ2-6	TRBV29-1	CSARTRDKGANVLTF
TRBJ2-3	TRBV7-2	CASSSTPGLAGTQYF
TRBJ1-4	TRBV2	CASSYRQGGDKLFF
TRBJ2-2	TRBV19	CASSIFGQFNTGELFF
TRBJ2-3	TRBV5-1	CASRQGASYTQYF